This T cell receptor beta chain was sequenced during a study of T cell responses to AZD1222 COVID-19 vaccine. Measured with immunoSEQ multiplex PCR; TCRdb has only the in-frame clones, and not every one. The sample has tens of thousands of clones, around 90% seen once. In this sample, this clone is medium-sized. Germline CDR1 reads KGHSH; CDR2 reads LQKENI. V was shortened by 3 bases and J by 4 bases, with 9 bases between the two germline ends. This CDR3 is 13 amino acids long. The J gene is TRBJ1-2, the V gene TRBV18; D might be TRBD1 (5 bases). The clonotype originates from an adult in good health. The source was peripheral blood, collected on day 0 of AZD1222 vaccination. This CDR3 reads CASSPDSLYGYTF. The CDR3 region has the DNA TGTGCCAGCTCACCCGACAGCCTCTATGGCTACACCTTC.